This is a list of T cell receptor beta chains from one sample in a study of shared T cell receptors in the human thymus. Sequenced by immunoSEQ multiplex PCR; TCRdb stores in-frame clones only, minus some. The profile shows hundreds of thousands of clones, approximately 87% of them singletons. The same sample was also used in a study of human thymus T cells.

What was sequenced was thymocytes. All receptors derive from a boy under three years old with a congenital heart defect. Both conserved end residues are part of each CDR3. A D gene is named only where the DNA matches it firmly. A row's size may be missing; if present it is once, few, many or a size class.

d_call	v_call	cdr3_length	j_call	clone_size	cdr3_aa	cdr3_nt
TRBD2	TRBV11-2	16	TRBJ2-7	NA	CASSITPGLEYYEQYF	TGTGCCAGCAGCATCACTCCGGGACTAGAGTACTACGAGCAGTACTTC
TRBD2	TRBV6-1	14	TRBJ2-7	NA	CASSDRSGRYEQYF	TGTGCCAGCAGTGATCGTTCCGGGAGGTACGAGCAGTACTTC
TRBD1	TRBV28	14	TRBJ2-7	NA	CASSPWTGTYEQYF	TGTGCCAGCAGCCCTTGGACAGGAACCTACGAGCAGTACTTC
NA	TRBV20-1	9	TRBJ2-7	NA	CSASGEQYF	TGCAGTGCGTCGGGCGAGCAGTACTTC
TRBD1	TRBV5-4	15	TRBJ1-2	NA	CASRYRDRENYGYTF	TGTGCCAGCAGATACCGGGACAGGGAGAACTATGGCTACACCTTC
TRBD2	TRBV10-3	13	TRBJ2-2	once	CAAGTSGPGELFF	TGTGCCGCCGGGACTAGCGGTCCCGGGGAGCTGTTTTTT
NA	TRBV4-2	14	TRBJ1-1	few	CASSQEQGETEAFF	TGTGCCAGCAGCCAAGAACAGGGAGAAACTGAAGCTTTCTTT
NA	TRBV2	13	TRBJ2-1	NA	CASRRTRGNEQFF	TGTGCCAGCAGAAGGACTAGGGGGAATGAGCAGTTCTTC
TRBD1	TRBV7-2	18	TRBJ1-2	NA	CASSESGGQGPLLRGYTF	TGTGCCAGCAGCGAAAGTGGGGGACAGGGCCCCCTTTTGCGAGGCTACACCTTC
TRBD2	TRBV11-3	17	TRBJ2-5	NA	CASRLGGLAGPQETQYF	TGTGCCAGCCGACTCGGGGGACTAGCGGGGCCCCAAGAGACCCAGTACTTC
TRBD2	TRBV27	15	TRBJ2-2	once	CASSFRGANTGELFF	TGTGCCAGCAGTTTTCGGGGGGCGAACACCGGGGAGCTGTTTTTT
NA	TRBV7-9	15	TRBJ2-1	NA	CASSAAEKPYNEQFF	TGTGCCAGCAGCGCAGCGGAGAAACCGTACAATGAGCAGTTCTTC
TRBD2	TRBV15	16	TRBJ2-3	once	CATRLAAGLATDTQYF	TGTGCCACCAGACTAGCGGCTGGACTAGCGACAGATACGCAGTATTTT
TRBD2	TRBV12-5	18	TRBJ2-3	NA	CASGLGGGGRDSTDTQYF	TGTGCTAGTGGTTTGGGGGGAGGAGGGAGGGATAGCACAGATACGCAGTATTTT
NA	TRBV10-1	12	TRBJ2-1	NA	CASSRLVAEQFF	TGCGCCAGCAGCCGACTAGTTGCTGAGCAGTTCTTC
NA	TRBV10-2	13	TRBJ2-5	NA	CASRGLAEETQYF	TGCGCCAGCAGGGGCCTAGCAGAAGAGACCCAGTACTTC
NA	TRBV29-1	16	TRBJ2-2	NA	CSVEGLRTSNTGELFF	TGCAGCGTTGAAGGGCTACGGACATCGAACACCGGGGAGCTGTTTTTT
TRBD1	TRBV4-2	17	TRBJ2-1	NA	CASSQEGGGQGPDEQFF	TGTGCCAGCAGCCAAGAGGGCGGGGGACAGGGACCGGATGAGCAGTTCTTC
NA	TRBV27	13	TRBJ1-5	NA	CASSRSQVQPQHF	TGTGCCAGCAGTAGGTCGCAGGTTCAGCCCCAGCATTTT
TRBD1	TRBV11-2	17	TRBJ1-2	NA	CASSFHRTGEANYGYTF	TGTGCCAGCAGCTTTCACCGGACAGGGGAGGCGAACTATGGCTACACCTTC
NA	TRBV6-5	13	TRBJ2-5	NA	CASSYPAGETQYF	TGTGCCAGCAGTTACCCGGCGGGGGAGACCCAGTACTTC
NA	TRBV25-1	17	TRBJ2-2	NA	CASSERPTSPYTGELFF	TGTGCCAGCAGTGAAAGGCCTACTAGCCCCTACACCGGGGAGCTGTTTTTT
TRBD2	TRBV19	16	TRBJ2-5	once	CASSIDPGGPEETQYF	TGTGCCAGTAGTATAGATCCGGGAGGGCCGGAAGAGACCCAGTACTTC
NA	TRBV5-1	17	TRBJ2-5	NA	CASSLAPGKGYQETQYF	TGCGCCAGCAGCTTGGCCCCAGGGAAGGGGTACCAAGAGACCCAGTACTTC